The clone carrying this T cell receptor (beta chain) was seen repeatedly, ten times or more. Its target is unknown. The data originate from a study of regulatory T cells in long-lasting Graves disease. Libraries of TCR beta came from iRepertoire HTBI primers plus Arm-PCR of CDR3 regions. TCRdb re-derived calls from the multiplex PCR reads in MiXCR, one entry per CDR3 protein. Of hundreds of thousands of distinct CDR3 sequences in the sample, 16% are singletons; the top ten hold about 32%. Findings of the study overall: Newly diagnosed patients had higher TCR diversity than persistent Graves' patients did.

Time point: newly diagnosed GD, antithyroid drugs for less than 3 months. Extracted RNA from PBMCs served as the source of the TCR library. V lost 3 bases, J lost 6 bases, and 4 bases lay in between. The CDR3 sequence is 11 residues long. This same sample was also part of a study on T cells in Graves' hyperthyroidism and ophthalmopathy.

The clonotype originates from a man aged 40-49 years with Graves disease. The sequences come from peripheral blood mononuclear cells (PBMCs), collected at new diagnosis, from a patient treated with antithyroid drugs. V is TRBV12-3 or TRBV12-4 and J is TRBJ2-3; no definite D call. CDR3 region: CASSFLDTQYF. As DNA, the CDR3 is TGTGCCAGCAGTTTTTTGGATACGCAGTATTTT.